This T cell receptor (beta chain) was obtained from a study of shared clonotypes between healthy human individuals (TCRdb year 2020). Describing the broader study: A couple of women and three men aged 18 to 49 years were included in the cohort. To increase sequencing depth and limit assay-specific biases, different laboratories used diverse techniques to prepare libraries and sequence TCR repertoires. For each donor, CD4 naive and CD4 memory were each given three plates, CD8 naive was given two plates, and CD8 memory was given one plate. To estimate repertoire size and how much clonotype sharing occurs between individuals, the study deeply sequenced the blood TCR repertoires of several healthy adults. Between about 0.94 and 8.9 billion PBMCs per donor were obtained by leukapheresis.

TCR CDR3 regions were amplified from genomic DNA by multiplex PCR using the deep immunoSEQ assay. Extracted genomic DNA from each cell subset was spread evenly across all wells of several immunoSEQ 96-well plates, with each plate serving as a replicate. For sorted subsets, approximately 210 ng of genomic DNA, equivalent to 25,000 to 35,000 T cell genomes, went into each replicate PCR. The purified libraries were quantified using a Qubit 3.0 fluorometer, sized with a Bioanalyzer 2100, and then quantified again using the KAPA Library Quantification kit. Every immunoSEQ 96-well plate was sequenced on a dedicated single-read 150-cycle Illumina NextSeq 550 flow cell. The study's processing was this. Because the immunoSEQ output included only junctional sequences and no quality scores, the filtering could not be the same as the filtering used for full-length reads. To assign V/J genes and CDR3, sequences were annotated against IMGT germline references using PyIR, a Python wrapper for IgBLAST v1.9. Reads were filtered out if the reads had weak V/J assignments (E-value above 1e-6), no CDR3, stop codons, out-of-frame junctions, or ambiguous translated residues. V3J clonotypes were defined as sequences sharing an identical inferred V gene, J gene, and CDR3 amino acid sequence. The percentage overlap between two repertoires was calculated by dividing the number of shared unique clonotypes by the size of the smaller repertoire. Three approaches were used to assess repertoire richness: RTK rarefaction, the Chao1 estimator, and Recon v2.1 estimates of unobserved clonotypes. OLGA was used to compute generation probabilities for all TCRbeta clonotypes that the gDNA method yielded from a handful of donors. The source is immuneACCESS, and TCRdb retained only in-frame sequences with V and J called. Part of the clones is not carried over; for the studies checked, unresolved V genes explain less than half of this, and the remainder is unexplained. V, J and clone size are taken as reported in that table, and D and trimming were inferred from the DNA itself. In this sample the table shows about 2 million clones, approximately 95% of which occur a single time. In total, the top ten clones hold roughly 1.2% of the sample.

CD8 naive samples consisted of CD45RO-negative cells that were positively selected for CCR7, yielding a CD45RA+CCR7+ population without TemRA cells. Healthy HIV-negative adults with no recently reported acute infections or vaccinations were included as donors. Every donor was a Caucasian adult residing in Nashville, Tennessee, USA. After blood collection by leukapheresis, PBMCs were isolated using Ficoll-Histopaque density gradient centrifugation and then cryopreserved in the vapor phase of liquid nitrogen. Purity and quantity of every magnetically sorted T cell population were checked by analytical flow cytometry. From each sorted fraction, genomic DNA was isolated and quantified by UV absorbance on a Nanodrop 2000c. The full study reports these points: Rarefaction of sorted-subset datasets indicated incomplete sequencing despite the large sequencing depth. Across a few donors, about 5.2% of naive CD4, 3% to 4% of naive CD8, around 2.5% of memory CD4, and 0.4% of memory CD8 clonotypes were shared. Sampling was limited to blood, and TCR repertoires in tissue likely differ from TCR repertoires in blood. Pairwise subsampling indicated that sequencing depth was expected to affect the degree of clonotype sharing among donors. Naive subsets generally had larger estimated clonotype richness than memory subsets. Compared with non-shared clonotypes, clonotypes shared by all four sorted-subset donors had higher generation probabilities. The small number of donors limited the genetic and exposure-history diversity represented.

To note about this clone: Which antigen it targets is not known. No base-level quality is on record; no much larger clone is a single base apart.

CDR3 length: 14 amino acids, cysteine to phenylalanine. Solely the CDR3 DNA is kept, with 42 bases framed from the first base. The germline V gene supplies CDR1 WSHSY and CDR2 SAAADI. V lost 7 bases and J lost 6 bases, and the count of bases not matched to a germline gene is 9. The sequence was collected from a man younger than 30 in good health. Sample: naive CD8+ T cells sorted from blood. Read against the paper, the sample's cell subset or site label means: CD45RA+CCR7+. Recombination linked TRBV10-2 to TRBJ2-7; the junction holds 10 bases that match TRBD2. Here the CDR3 is given as CASTSAGGPGEQYF. The DNA reads TGCGCCAGCACTTCAGCGGGAGGGCCCGGCGAGCAGTACTTC.